This is a list of T cell receptor beta chains from one sample in a study of T cells in narcolepsy. Assay used: immunoSEQ multiplex PCR; TCRdb lists only in-frame clones, some missing. In the table there are some 32,000 clones, under 85% of which are singletons. Material: memory (CD45RA-) CD4+ T cells from blood. All receptors derive from a human donor in good health. Each CDR3 is given without its conserved first and last residue. Each record gives: J gene, clone size, D gene, V gene, CDR3 protein. D genes are given only for firm matches. The listing skips clone size in some rows; elsewhere it reads once, few, many or a size class.

j_call: TRBJ1-2; clone_size: .; d_call: .; v_call: TRBV29-1; cdr3_aa: SAEEGYT
j_call: TRBJ1-4; clone_size: few; d_call: TRBD1; v_call: TRBV4-1; cdr3_aa: ASSRPGGTNEKLF
j_call: TRBJ1-5; clone_size: few; d_call: .; v_call: TRBV27; cdr3_aa: ASSPGRVRTSNQPQH
j_call: TRBJ2-5; clone_size: .; d_call: TRBD1; v_call: TRBV2; cdr3_aa: ASSSGTGKETQY
j_call: TRBJ1-5; clone_size: few; d_call: TRBD1; v_call: TRBV6-1; cdr3_aa: ASSSTGRGQPQH
j_call: TRBJ1-2; clone_size: .; d_call: TRBD1; v_call: TRBV9; cdr3_aa: ASSADRDGGYT
j_call: TRBJ2-7; clone_size: .; d_call: .; v_call: TRBV2; cdr3_aa: ASNGHLRSEQY
j_call: TRBJ2-7; clone_size: .; d_call: TRBD2; v_call: TRBV5-1; cdr3_aa: ASSWTSGRYEQY
j_call: TRBJ2-3; clone_size: .; d_call: .; v_call: TRBV21-1; cdr3_aa: ASSKCRSGPSTDTQY
j_call: TRBJ2-1; clone_size: .; d_call: TRBD2; v_call: TRBV9; cdr3_aa: ASSVVGGRKNEQF
j_call: TRBJ1-3; clone_size: .; d_call: .; v_call: TRBV6-6; cdr3_aa: ASKRGGDDTIY
j_call: TRBJ2-7; clone_size: .; d_call: .; v_call: TRBV19; cdr3_aa: ASSERTAGEQY
j_call: TRBJ1-5; clone_size: .; d_call: .; v_call: TRBV4-1; cdr3_aa: ASSQGGTSNQPQH
j_call: TRBJ1-2; clone_size: .; d_call: .; v_call: TRBV29-1; cdr3_aa: SVGRDESYT
j_call: TRBJ2-7; clone_size: few; d_call: .; v_call: TRBV9; cdr3_aa: ASSHGTSYEQY
j_call: TRBJ1-2; clone_size: .; d_call: TRBD1; v_call: TRBV27; cdr3_aa: ASSRGGYSYGYT
j_call: TRBJ1-2; clone_size: once; d_call: .; v_call: TRBV6-6; cdr3_aa: ASSRQVGGTNYGYT
j_call: TRBJ2-7; clone_size: .; d_call: TRBD1; v_call: TRBV10-3; cdr3_aa: AISAPGTGTYEQY
j_call: TRBJ2-7; clone_size: .; d_call: TRBD1; v_call: TRBV5-5; cdr3_aa: ASSLVDRRYEQY
j_call: TRBJ1-2; clone_size: few; d_call: .; v_call: TRBV11-2; cdr3_aa: ASSLAQGYGYT
j_call: TRBJ2-2; clone_size: once; d_call: .; v_call: TRBV9; cdr3_aa: ASSVESWSKGGGELF
j_call: TRBJ1-2; clone_size: .; d_call: TRBD1; v_call: TRBV2; cdr3_aa: ASSPGTGHYGYT
j_call: TRBJ2-7; clone_size: few; d_call: .; v_call: TRBV9; cdr3_aa: ASSVGPGYEQY
j_call: TRBJ2-2; clone_size: .; d_call: TRBD1; v_call: TRBV27; cdr3_aa: ASSREALGDRPNTGELF
j_call: TRBJ2-1; clone_size: .; d_call: TRBD2; v_call: TRBV19; cdr3_aa: ASSIEGLAGGPYNEQF
j_call: TRBJ1-3; clone_size: few; d_call: .; v_call: TRBV6-5; cdr3_aa: ASSYSRAYGNTIY
j_call: TRBJ2-7; clone_size: .; d_call: .; v_call: TRBV5-6; cdr3_aa: ASSLGRRYEQY
j_call: TRBJ1-1; clone_size: few; d_call: .; v_call: TRBV29-1; cdr3_aa: SVGQTNTEAF
j_call: TRBJ1-6; clone_size: .; d_call: TRBD1; v_call: TRBV5-1; cdr3_aa: ASSLGRTGSSYNSPLH
j_call: TRBJ2-7; clone_size: .; d_call: TRBD2; v_call: TRBV15; cdr3_aa: ATSRSGSSYEQY
j_call: TRBJ2-1; clone_size: few; d_call: TRBD2; v_call: TRBV27; cdr3_aa: ASSPTSGSSYNEQF
j_call: TRBJ2-5; clone_size: .; d_call: .; v_call: TRBV5-1; cdr3_aa: ASSLAQSQETQY
j_call: TRBJ1-3; clone_size: .; d_call: TRBD1; v_call: TRBV6-6; cdr3_aa: ASSRSDRGNTIY
j_call: TRBJ1-5; clone_size: .; d_call: .; v_call: TRBV19; cdr3_aa: ASADRGQPNQPQH
j_call: TRBJ1-1; clone_size: .; d_call: TRBD1; v_call: TRBV7-3; cdr3_aa: ASSSLDRGHGTEAF
j_call: TRBJ1-5; clone_size: .; d_call: .; v_call: TRBV7-9; cdr3_aa: ASSLGSGDNQPQH
j_call: TRBJ1-1; clone_size: .; d_call: .; v_call: TRBV2; cdr3_aa: ASSDRGVGTEAF
j_call: TRBJ2-4; clone_size: .; d_call: TRBD2; v_call: TRBV2; cdr3_aa: ASSIGGSFQNIQY
j_call: TRBJ1-2; clone_size: .; d_call: .; v_call: TRBV19; cdr3_aa: ASSMGVSYGYT
j_call: TRBJ2-2; clone_size: .; d_call: TRBD1; v_call: TRBV18; cdr3_aa: ASSPGQTNTGELF
j_call: TRBJ1-4; clone_size: .; d_call: .; v_call: TRBV2; cdr3_aa: ASSEDRVSEKLF
j_call: TRBJ2-6; clone_size: .; d_call: .; v_call: TRBV25-1; cdr3_aa: ASSEISVVDSGANVLT
j_call: TRBJ1-3; clone_size: .; d_call: .; v_call: TRBV5-6; cdr3_aa: ASSFYAGENTIY
j_call: TRBJ1-3; clone_size: .; d_call: .; v_call: TRBV6-1; cdr3_aa: ASSPGLTDGNTIY
j_call: TRBJ2-1; clone_size: .; d_call: TRBD1; v_call: TRBV5-1; cdr3_aa: ASGSGGPYNEQF
j_call: TRBJ2-2; clone_size: .; d_call: .; v_call: TRBV5-1; cdr3_aa: ASSFFSTNTGELF
j_call: TRBJ1-5; clone_size: .; d_call: .; v_call: TRBV27; cdr3_aa: ASSFQTDQPRH
j_call: TRBJ1-6; clone_size: .; d_call: TRBD1; v_call: TRBV27; cdr3_aa: ASSPRTGNSPLH